This passage covers 8 T cell receptor beta chains from one sample sequenced in a study of beta chain features in type 1 diabetes. The study reverse transcribed the entire isolated RNA, so it sequenced expressed TCRB transcripts. TCRdb's copy holds only in-frame clones and misses some; the assay was immunoSEQ multiplex PCR. The table lists roughly 300,000 clones, 8% of them singletons. Input material: central memory CD4+ T cells from blood. The receptors stem from a woman aged 18-35 years in good health.

This clone has more than one count but fewer than ten. The chain carries TRBV9 and TRBJ2-2; D is unclear. The germline V and J ends were trimmed by 2 bases and 4 bases, with 9 bases remaining between them. The germline gives CDR1 SGDLS, CDR2 YYNGEE. The CDR3 loop spans 14 amino acids. The chain's CDR3 is CASSVGSSTGELFF. Written as DNA, the CDR3 is TGTGCCAGCAGCGTCGGGTCCAGCACCGGGGAGCTGTTTTTT. Variable domain in full (rest from reference TRBV9 and TRBJ2-2): DSGVTQTPKHLITATGQRVTLRCSPRSGDLSVYWYQQSLDQGLQFLIQYYNGEERAKGNILERFSAQQFPDLHSELNLSSLELGDSALYFCASSVGSSTGELFFGEGSRLTVL.

Only a few counts were recorded for this clone. CDR3 region: CSVASQGGAYEQYF. DNA for the CDR3: TGCAGCGTTGCTTCCCAGGGAGGCGCCTACGAGCAGTACTTC. The chain recombines TRBV29-1 with TRBJ2-7; D perhaps matches TRBD2 (6 bases). Germline V gene lookup returns CDR1 SQVTM and CDR2 ANQGSEA. V was pared by 4 bases and J by 2 bases, with 15 bases between. The CDR3 totals 14 residues.

V and J are TRBV27 and TRBJ1-5; 7 bases align to TRBD1. V shed 0 bases, J shed 1 base, and the junction held 0 bases outside the gene matches. Germline lookup yields CDR1 MNHEY and CDR2 SMNVEV (reference sequence). CDR3 length equals 15 residues. The CDR3 DNA sequence: TGTGCCAGCAGTTTATCAGGGGGCAGCAATCAGCCCCAGCATTTT. Protein sequence: CASSLSGGSNQPQHF.

This clone has a handful of counts. The chain recombines TRBV28 with TRBJ2-3; D is unclear. Germline V lookup: CDR1 MDHEN, CDR2 SYDVKM. V gave up 6 bases and J gave up 2 bases, with 6 bases separating them. This CDR3 is built from 12 residues. CDR3: CASRSSTDTQYF. The CDR3 DNA follows: TGTGCCAGCAGGAGCTCCACAGATACGCAGTATTTT.

The chain joins TRBV4-3 to TRBJ2-7; D perhaps matches TRBD1 (6 bases). V was clipped by 4 bases and J by 1 base, with 11 bases between them. The germline CDR1 and CDR2 sequences are LGHNA and YSLEER. The CDR3 is 14 residues long. CDR3 amino acids: CASSRYRASYEQYF. CDR3 coding DNA: TGCGCCAGCAGCCGATACAGGGCATCCTACGAGCAGTACTTC.

This clone was seen more than once but under ten times. This chain joins TRBV4-2 and TRBJ2-1; TRBD2 is a possible D gene (5 bases). The CDR3 sequence is 13 residues long. Germline CDR1 and CDR2: LGHNA and YNFKEQ. The V and J ends lost 2 bases and 5 bases respectively, with 7 bases between them. This CDR3 reads CASSQLGNNEQFF. CDR3 coding DNA: TGTGCCAGCAGCCAACTCGGGAACAATGAGCAGTTCTTC.

This rearrangement joins TRBV7-2 to TRBJ2-1; D unclear. Trimming cost V 0 bases and J 3 bases, with 9 bases left between them. The CDR3 is made up of 15 amino acids. CDR1 SGHTA and CDR2 FQGNSA come from the germline V gene. Here the CDR3 reads CASSLASLSYNEQFF. DNA of the CDR3: TGTGCCAGCAGCTTAGCATCTCTAAGCTACAATGAGCAGTTCTTC.

This clone appeared many times. The rearrangement links TRBV2 to TRBJ2-7; tentatively, D is TRBD1 (6 bases). Looked up from germline, CDR1 is SNHLY and CDR2 is FYNNEI. The CDR3 covers 11 residues. V dropped 5 bases and J dropped 5 bases, with 7 bases sitting between them. CDR3 residues: CASSWTDEQYF. The DNA for the CDR3 is TGTGCCAGCAGTTGGACAGACGAGCAGTACTTC.